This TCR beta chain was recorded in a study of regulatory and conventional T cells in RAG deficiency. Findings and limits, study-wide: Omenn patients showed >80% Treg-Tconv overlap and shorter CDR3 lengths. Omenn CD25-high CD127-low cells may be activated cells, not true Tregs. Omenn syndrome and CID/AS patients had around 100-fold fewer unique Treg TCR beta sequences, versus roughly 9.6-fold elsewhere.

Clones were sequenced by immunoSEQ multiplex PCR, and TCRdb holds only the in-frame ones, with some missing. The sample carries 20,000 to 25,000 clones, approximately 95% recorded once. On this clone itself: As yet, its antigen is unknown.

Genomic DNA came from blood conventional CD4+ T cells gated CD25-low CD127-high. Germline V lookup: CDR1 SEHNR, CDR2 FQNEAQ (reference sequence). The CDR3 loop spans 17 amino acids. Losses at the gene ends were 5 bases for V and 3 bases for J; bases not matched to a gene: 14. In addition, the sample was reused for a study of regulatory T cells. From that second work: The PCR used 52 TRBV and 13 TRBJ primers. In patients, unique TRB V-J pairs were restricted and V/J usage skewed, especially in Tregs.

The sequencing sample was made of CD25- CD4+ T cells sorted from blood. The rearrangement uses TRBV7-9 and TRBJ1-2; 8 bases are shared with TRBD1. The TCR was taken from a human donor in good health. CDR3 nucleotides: TGTGCCAGCAGCACTTACGGGCCCCAACAGGGGGACTATGGCTACACCTTC. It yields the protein CASSTYGPQQGDYGYTF.